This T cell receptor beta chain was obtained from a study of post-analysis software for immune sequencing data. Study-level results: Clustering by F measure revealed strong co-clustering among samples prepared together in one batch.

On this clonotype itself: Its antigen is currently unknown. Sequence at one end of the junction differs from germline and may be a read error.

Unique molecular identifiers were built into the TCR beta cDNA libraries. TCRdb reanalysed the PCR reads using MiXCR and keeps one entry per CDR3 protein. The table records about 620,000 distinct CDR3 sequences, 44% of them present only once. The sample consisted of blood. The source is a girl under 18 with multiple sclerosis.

CDR3 loop: CASSQAGELFF. Written as DNA, the CDR3 is TGCGCCAGCAGCCAGGCCGGGGAGCTGTTTTTT. The chain uses TRBV6-5 and TRBJ2-2; D gene unclear. The CDR3 is made up of 11 amino acids. Germline V gene lookup returns CDR1 MNHEY and CDR2 SVGAGI.